This T cell receptor beta chain was retrieved from a study of control samples from healthy donors and cancer patients. The CDR3 totals 15 residues. Germline CDR1 and CDR2: ENHRY and SYGVKD. Produced via immunoSEQ multiplex PCR; TCRdb's table is partial and in-frame only. The data show about 90,000 clones, over 90% seen once. With regard to this clone: The junction shows a germline mismatch at one end, possibly a read error.

The sample taken for sequencing was blood. The clonotype was recovered from a woman aged 25-40 years in good health. The V and J genes are TRBV10-3 and TRBJ1-1, with TRBD1 identical over 9 bases. This CDR3 is CAINTPGTGNAEAFF. The CDR3 region has the DNA TGTGCCATAAACACCCCCGGGACAGGGAACGCTGAAGCTTTCTTT.